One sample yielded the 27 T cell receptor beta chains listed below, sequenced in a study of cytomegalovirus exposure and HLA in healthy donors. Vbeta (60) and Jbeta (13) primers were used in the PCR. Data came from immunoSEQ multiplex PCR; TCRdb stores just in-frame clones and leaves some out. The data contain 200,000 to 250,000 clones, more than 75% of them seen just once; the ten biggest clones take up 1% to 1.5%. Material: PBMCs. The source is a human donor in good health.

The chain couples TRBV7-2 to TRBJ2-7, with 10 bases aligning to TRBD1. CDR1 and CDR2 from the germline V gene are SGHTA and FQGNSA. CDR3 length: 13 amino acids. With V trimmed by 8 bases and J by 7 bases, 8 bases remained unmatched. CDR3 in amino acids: CASGWTGGEEQYF. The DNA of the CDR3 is TGTGCCAGCGGATGGACAGGGGGGGAAGAGCAGTACTTC.

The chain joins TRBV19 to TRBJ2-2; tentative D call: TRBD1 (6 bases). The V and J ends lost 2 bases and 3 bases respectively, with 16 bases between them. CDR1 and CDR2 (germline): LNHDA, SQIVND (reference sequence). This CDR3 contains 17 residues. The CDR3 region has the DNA TGTGCCAGTAGTATAAGGCGGCAGGGGTTTGACACCGGGGAGCTGTTTTTT. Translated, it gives CASSIRRQGFDTGELFF. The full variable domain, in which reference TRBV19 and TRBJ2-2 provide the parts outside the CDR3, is DGGITQSPKYLFRKEGQNVTLSCEQNLNHDAMYWYRQDPGQGLRLIYYSQIVNDFQKGDIAEGYSVSREKKESFPLTVTSAQKNPTAFYLCASSIRRQGFDTGELFFGEGSRLTVL.

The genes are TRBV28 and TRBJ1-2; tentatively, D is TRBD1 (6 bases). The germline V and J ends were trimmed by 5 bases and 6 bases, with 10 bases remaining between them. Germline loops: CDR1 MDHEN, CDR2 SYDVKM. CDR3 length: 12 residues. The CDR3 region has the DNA TGTGCCAGCAGTCCACAGGGCCATGGCTACACCTTC. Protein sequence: CASSPQGHGYTF.

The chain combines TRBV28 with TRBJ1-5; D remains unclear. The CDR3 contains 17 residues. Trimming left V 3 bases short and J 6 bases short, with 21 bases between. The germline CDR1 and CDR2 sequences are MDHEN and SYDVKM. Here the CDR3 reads CASSFVMAGGPSQPQHF. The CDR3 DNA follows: TGTGCCAGCAGTTTCGTTATGGCAGGAGGCCCGAGTCAGCCCCAGCATTTT.

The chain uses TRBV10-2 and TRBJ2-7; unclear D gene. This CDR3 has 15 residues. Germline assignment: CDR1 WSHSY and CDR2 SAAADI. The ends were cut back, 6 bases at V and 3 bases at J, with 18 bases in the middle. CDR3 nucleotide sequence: TGCGCCAGCAGGCAGGCACCCCACCCTCTCTACGAGCAGTACTTC. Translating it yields CASRQAPHPLYEQYF.

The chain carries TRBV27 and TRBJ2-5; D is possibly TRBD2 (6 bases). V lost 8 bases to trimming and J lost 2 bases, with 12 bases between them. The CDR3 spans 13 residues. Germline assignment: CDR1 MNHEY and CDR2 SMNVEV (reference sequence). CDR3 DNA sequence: TGTGCCAGCGGTTCGGGGGTGCAAGAGACCCAGTACTTC. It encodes CASGSGVQETQYF.

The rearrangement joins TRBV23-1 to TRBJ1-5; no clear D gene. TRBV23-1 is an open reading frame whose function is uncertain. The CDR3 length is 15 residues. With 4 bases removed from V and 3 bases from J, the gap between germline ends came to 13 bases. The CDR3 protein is CASSRTVQDNQPQHF. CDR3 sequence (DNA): TGCGCCAGCAGTCGAACAGTACAAGACAATCAGCCCCAGCATTTT.

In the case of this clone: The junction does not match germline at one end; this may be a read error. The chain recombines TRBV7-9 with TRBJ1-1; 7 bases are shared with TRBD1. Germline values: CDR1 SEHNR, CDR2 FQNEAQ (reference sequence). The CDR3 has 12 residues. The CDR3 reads CSSSLDRAEAFF. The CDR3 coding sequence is TGTTCCAGCAGCTTAGACAGGGCTGAAGCTTTCTTT.

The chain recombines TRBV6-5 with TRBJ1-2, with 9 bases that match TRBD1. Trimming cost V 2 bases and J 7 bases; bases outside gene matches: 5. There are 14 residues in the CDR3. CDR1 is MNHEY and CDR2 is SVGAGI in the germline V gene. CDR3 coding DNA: TGTGCCAGCAGTTACGGACAGGGGAGTGGTGGCTACACCTTC. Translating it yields CASSYGQGSGGYTF.

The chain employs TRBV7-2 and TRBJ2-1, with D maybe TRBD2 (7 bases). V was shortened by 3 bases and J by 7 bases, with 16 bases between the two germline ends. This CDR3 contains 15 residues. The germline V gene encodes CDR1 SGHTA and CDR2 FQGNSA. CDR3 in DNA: TGTGCCAGCAGCTTCACTCGGGGGGCGGGAAATGAGCAGTTCTTC. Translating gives CASSFTRGAGNEQFF.

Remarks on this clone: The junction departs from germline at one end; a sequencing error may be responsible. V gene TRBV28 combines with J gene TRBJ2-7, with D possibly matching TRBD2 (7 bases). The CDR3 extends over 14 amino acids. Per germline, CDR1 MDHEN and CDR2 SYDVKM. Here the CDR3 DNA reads TGTGCCAGCACTCCGTGGGGGGGCTCCCACGAGCAGTACTTC. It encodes CASTPWGGSHEQYF.

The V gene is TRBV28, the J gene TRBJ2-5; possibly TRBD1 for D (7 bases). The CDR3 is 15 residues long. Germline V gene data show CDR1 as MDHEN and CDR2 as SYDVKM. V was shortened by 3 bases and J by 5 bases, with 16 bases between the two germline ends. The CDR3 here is CASSFKGAGSETQYF. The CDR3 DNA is TGTGCCAGCAGTTTCAAGGGGGCGGGATCGGAGACCCAGTACTTC.

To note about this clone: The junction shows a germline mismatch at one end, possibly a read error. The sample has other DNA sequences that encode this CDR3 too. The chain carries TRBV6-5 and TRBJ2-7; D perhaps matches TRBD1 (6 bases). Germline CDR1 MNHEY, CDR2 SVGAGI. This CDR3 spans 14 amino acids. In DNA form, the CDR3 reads TGTGCCAGCAGTTACTCCACAGGGACCTACGAGCAGTACTTT. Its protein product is CASSYSTGTYEQYF.

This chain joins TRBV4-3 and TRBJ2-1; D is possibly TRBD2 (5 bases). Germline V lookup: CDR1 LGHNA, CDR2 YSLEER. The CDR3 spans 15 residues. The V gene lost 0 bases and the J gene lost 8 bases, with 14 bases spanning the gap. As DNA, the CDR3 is TGCGCCAGCAGCCAAGAAAATACTAGAGTCGATGAGCAGTTCTTC. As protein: CASSQENTRVDEQFF.

The CDR3 nucleotides read TGTGCCAGCAGCTTCCAGGGCCCCCCAAACTACGAGCAGTACTTC. Amino acids: CASSFQGPPNYEQYF. The chain joins TRBV7-9 to TRBJ2-7, with D perhaps matching TRBD1 (5 bases). V was cut by 3 bases and J by 3 bases, with 15 bases left in between. CDR3 size: 15 residues. Germline V gene lookup returns CDR1 SEHNR and CDR2 FQNEAQ (reference sequence).

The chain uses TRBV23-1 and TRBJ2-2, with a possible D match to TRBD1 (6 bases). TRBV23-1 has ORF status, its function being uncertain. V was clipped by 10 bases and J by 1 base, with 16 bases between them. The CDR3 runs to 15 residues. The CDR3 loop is CATVLRQENTGELFF. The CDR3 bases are TGCGCCACGGTTCTCCGACAGGAGAACACCGGGGAGCTGTTTTTT.

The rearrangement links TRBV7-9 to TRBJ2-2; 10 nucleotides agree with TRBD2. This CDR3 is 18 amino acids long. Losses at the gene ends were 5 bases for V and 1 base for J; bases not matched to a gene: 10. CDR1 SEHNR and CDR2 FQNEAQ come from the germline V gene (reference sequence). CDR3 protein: CASSPPGGLALNTGELFF. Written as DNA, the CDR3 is TGTGCCAGCAGCCCCCCCGGGGGACTAGCGTTGAACACCGGGGAGCTGTTTTTT. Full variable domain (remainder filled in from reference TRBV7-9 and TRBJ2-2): DTGVSQNPRHKITKRGQNVTFRCDPISEHNRLYWYRQTLGQGPEFLTYFQNEAQLEKSRLLSDRFSAERPKGSFSTLEIQRTEQGDSAMYLCASSPPGGLALNTGELFFGEGSRLTVL.

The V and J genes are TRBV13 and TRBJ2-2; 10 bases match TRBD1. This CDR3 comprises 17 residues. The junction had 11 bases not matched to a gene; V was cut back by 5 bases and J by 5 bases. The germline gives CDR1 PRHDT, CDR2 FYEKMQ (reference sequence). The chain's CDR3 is CASSGGLGTGATGELFF. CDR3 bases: TGTGCCAGCAGCGGCGGACTAGGGACAGGGGCAACCGGGGAGCTGTTTTTT.

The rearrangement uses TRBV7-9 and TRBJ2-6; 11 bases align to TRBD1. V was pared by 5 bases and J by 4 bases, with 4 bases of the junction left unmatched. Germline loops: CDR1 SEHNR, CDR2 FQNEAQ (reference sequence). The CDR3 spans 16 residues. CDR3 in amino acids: CASSLGQGAGANVLTF. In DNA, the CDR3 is TGTGCCAGCAGCCTTGGACAGGGGGCGGGGGCCAACGTCCTGACTTTC.

CDR3 region: CASSVDSRGGLAGTTGELFF. CDR3 DNA sequence: TGTGCCAGCAGCGTAGATAGTAGAGGTGGACTAGCGGGAACTACCGGGGAGCTGTTTTTT. The rearrangement joins TRBV9 to TRBJ2-2; TRBD2 matches at 12 bases. Germline CDR1 is SGDLS and CDR2 is YYNGEE. The CDR3 has 20 residues. V lost 0 bases to trimming and J lost 5 bases; unmatched junction nucleotides: 14.

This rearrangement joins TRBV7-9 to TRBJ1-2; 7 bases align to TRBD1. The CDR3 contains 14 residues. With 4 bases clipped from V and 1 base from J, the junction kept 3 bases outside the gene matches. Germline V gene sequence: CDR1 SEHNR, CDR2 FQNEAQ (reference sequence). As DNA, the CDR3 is TGTGCCAGCAGCTCCCAGGGGGGTAACTATGGCTACACCTTC. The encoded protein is CASSSQGGNYGYTF.

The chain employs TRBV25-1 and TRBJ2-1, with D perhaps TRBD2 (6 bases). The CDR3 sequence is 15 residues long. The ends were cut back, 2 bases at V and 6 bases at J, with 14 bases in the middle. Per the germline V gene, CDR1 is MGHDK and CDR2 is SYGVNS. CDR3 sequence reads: CASSERLASFNEQFF. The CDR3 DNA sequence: TGTGCCAGCAGTGAACGGCTAGCGAGCTTCAATGAGCAGTTCTTC.

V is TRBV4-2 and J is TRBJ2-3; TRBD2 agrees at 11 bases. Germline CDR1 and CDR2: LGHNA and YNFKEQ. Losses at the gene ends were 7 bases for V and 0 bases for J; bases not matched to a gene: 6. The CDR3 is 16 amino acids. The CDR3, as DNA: TGTGCCAGCACCCTGGGACTAGCGGAAAGCACAGATACGCAGTATTTT. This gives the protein CASTLGLAESTDTQYF.

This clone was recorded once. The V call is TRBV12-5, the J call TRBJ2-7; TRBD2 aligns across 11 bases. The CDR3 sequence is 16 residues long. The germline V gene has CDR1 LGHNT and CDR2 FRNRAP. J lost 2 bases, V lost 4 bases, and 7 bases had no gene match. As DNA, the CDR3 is TGTGCTAGTGGTTCCCCCTCGACTAGCGGGACCTACGAGCAGTACTTC. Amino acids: CASGSPSTSGTYEQYF.

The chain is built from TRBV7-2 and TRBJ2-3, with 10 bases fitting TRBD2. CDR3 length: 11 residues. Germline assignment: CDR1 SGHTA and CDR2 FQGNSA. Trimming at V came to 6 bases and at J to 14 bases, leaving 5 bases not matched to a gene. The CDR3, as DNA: TGTGCCAGCAGGGGACTAGCGAGCGCGTATTTT. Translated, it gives CASRGLASAYF.

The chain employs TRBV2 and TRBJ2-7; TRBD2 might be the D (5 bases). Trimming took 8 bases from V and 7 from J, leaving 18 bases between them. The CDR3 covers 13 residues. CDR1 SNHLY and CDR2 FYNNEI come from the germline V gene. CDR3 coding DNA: TGTGCCAGCTCCGCCAATCGGGGTTGGGAGCAGTACTTC. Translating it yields CASSANRGWEQYF.

For the CDR3, the DNA is TGTGCCAGCAGCTCGTTGTGGGGACAGCGTGCCTACGAGCAGTACTTC. Translation gives CASSSLWGQRAYEQYF. The chain links TRBV7-8 to TRBJ2-7, with 7 bases matching TRBD1. Trimming took 4 bases from V and 2 from J; bases not matched to a gene: 11. Germline lookup yields CDR1 SGHVS and CDR2 FQNEAQ. This CDR3 is 16 amino acids long. Together with reference TRBV7-8 and TRBJ2-7, the CDR3 gives the full variable domain: GAGVSQSPRYKVAKRGQDVALRCDPISGHVSLFWYQQALGQGPEFLTYFQNEAQLDKSGLPSDRFFAERPEGSVSTLKIQRTQQEDSAVYLCASSSLWGQRAYEQYFGPGTRLTVT.